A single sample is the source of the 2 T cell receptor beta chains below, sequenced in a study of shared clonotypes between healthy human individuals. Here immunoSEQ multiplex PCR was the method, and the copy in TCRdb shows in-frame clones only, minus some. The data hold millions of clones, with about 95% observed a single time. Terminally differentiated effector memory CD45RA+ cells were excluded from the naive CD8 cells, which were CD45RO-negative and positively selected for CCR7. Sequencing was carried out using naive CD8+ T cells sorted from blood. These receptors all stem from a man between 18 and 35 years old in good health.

The CDR3 is CASSLGVRQTEDWRGYTF. DNA of the CDR3: TGCGCCAGCAGCTTGGGGGTCCGGCAGACGGAGGATTGGAGGGGCTACACCTTC. V gene TRBV5-1 combines with J gene TRBJ1-2, with D unclear. Per the germline V gene, CDR1 is SGHRS and CDR2 is YFSETQ. The CDR3 is 18 amino acids. The V and J ends lost 0 bases and 8 bases respectively, with 26 bases between them.

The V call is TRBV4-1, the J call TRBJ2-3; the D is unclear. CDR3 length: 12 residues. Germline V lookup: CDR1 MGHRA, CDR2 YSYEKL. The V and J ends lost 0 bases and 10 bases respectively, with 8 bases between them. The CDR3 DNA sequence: TGCGCCAGCAGCCAAGACCAGGCGGCGCAGTATTTT. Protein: CASSQDQAAQYF.